The present entry profiles one T cell receptor beta chain with its context. This entry comes from a study of shared clonotypes between healthy human individuals. Study in general: In total, the donors were a couple of women and a few men aged 18 to 49. Per donor, CD8 memory used one plate, CD8 naive used two, CD4 memory used three and CD4 naive used three.

Sequencing was at deep level. Template for every sorted-subset replicate PCR totaled approximately 200 ng DNA, 25,000 to 35,000 T cell genomes. The repertoire was sequenced with immunoSEQ multiplex PCR; TCRdb's copy has only in-frame clones and lacks some. The table records 2 million to 2.5 million clones, roughly 91% of them present only once. CD8 cells regarded as naive lacked CD45RO, were positively chosen for CCR7, and omitted terminally differentiated effector memory CD45RA+ cells. The CDR3 length is 16 residues. Germline V gene data show CDR1 as MDHEN and CDR2 as SYDVKM. Unmatched junction bases numbered 8, after V lost 5 bases and J lost 1 base.

This TCR was recovered from a man in his late teens or twenties in good health. Some clones in this sample may be carry-over from other donors' samples. This chain links TRBV28 with TRBJ2-4; 7 bases align to TRBD1. Sequenced input: naive CD8+ T cells from PBMCs. This chain's CDR3 is CASSPDREAAKNIQYF. Here the CDR3 DNA reads TGTGCCAGCAGTCCCGACAGGGAAGCGGCCAAAAACATTCAGTACTTC.